The T cell receptor beta chain under discussion was sequenced for a study of technical replicates of blood from a few donors. Between the trimmed V and J ends, which lost 5 bases and 0 bases, there was a span of 8 bases. The length of the CDR3 is 13 residues. The germline V gene has CDR1 SGHAT and CDR2 FQNNGV. Generated by immunoSEQ multiplex PCR, the TCRdb table keeps only in-frame clones and is missing some. The sample shows under 90,000 clones, about 96% of them seen only once. The TCR was taken from a human donor in good health. The rearrangement uses TRBV11-2 and TRBJ2-7, with D unresolved. Sequenced sample: T cells isolated from PBMCs. CDR3: CASSRPGSYEQYF. CDR3 DNA sequence: TGTGCCAGCAGCCGTCCAGGCTCCTACGAGCAGTACTTC.